One sample yielded the 17 T cell receptor beta chains listed below, sequenced in a study of CD4 and CD8 cells across lung adenocarcinoma regions. TCRdb used MiXCR to reprocess the PCR reads, holding one entry per CDR3 protein. The repertoire holds under 13,000 distinct CDR3 sequences, less than 70% seen once, with roughly a fifth in the top ten. The sample consisted of CD4+ T cells from the center of a lung tumor. Receptor source: a male donor with lung adenocarcinoma. The CD4 and CD8 labels of this study may be unreliable.

This clonotype is medium-sized in the sample. The chain joins TRBV4-1 to TRBJ2-1, with D unclear. Germline CDR1 is MGHRA and CDR2 is YSYEKL. V was trimmed by 2 bases and J by 6 bases, leaving 5 bases between them. The CDR3 has 12 residues. The CDR3: CASSQTSNEQFF. The CDR3 coding sequence is TGCGCCAGCAGCCAAACCTCCAATGAGCAGTTCTTC.

In this sample, this clonotype turned up many times. This sequence joins TRBV10-3 and TRBJ2-1, with no clear D. Germline V CDR1 and CDR2: ENHRY, SYGVKD. The CDR3 sequence is 15 residues long. V lost 4 bases and J lost 9, with 19 bases in between. CDR3 DNA: TGTGCCATCAGTGTCCTAAGTGGGGTGGGTGGTGAGCAGTTCTTC. This translates into CAISVLSGVGGEQFF.

Regarding this clonotype: One end of the junction is discordant with germline, which a read error may explain. The J gene is TRBJ2-3, the V gene TRBV27, with 12 bases identical to TRBD2. The CDR3 consists of 19 residues. CDR1 and CDR2 from the germline V gene are MNHEY and SMNVEV (reference sequence). CDR3 loop: CASRPGGLAGSRGTDTQYF. DNA of the CDR3: TGTGCCAGCCGCCCTGGAGGACTAGCGGGATCCAGGGGGACAGATACGCAGTATTTC.

With regard to this clonotype: A junction boundary mismatches the germline segment, possibly from a read error. V is TRBV10-1 and J is TRBJ2-5, with D possibly called TRBD1 or TRBD2 (6 bases each). This CDR3 is built from 14 residues. From germline, CDR1 is WNHNN and CDR2 SYGVQD (reference sequence). The CDR3 coding sequence is TGCGCGAACCTCGGGGGCGGTGCCCAAGAGACTCAGTACTTC. It encodes CANLGGGAQETQYF.

With regard to this clonotype: An end of the junction differs from the germline gene, which may be a read error. CDR3 in amino acids: CASLAGGGGGRGGGQETQYF. In DNA form, the CDR3 reads TGTGCCAGCCTGGCGGGAGGTGGGGGGGGCCGGGGGGGTGGCCAAGAGACGCAGTACTTT. The chain uses TRBV11-1 and TRBJ2-3; 8 positions agree with TRBD2. CDR3 length equals 20 residues. From germline, CDR1 is SGHAT and CDR2 FQDESV (reference sequence).

A note on this clonotype: Sequence at one end of the junction differs from germline and may be a read error. The CDR3 DNA reads TGTGCCAGCAGCTACGGGACTGGGACCGGGGCGCAGTTTTTT. Encoded protein: CASSYGTGTGAQFF. The V call is TRBV7-2, the J call TRBJ2-3; TRBD2 might be the D (6 bases). CDR1 is SGHTA and CDR2 is FQGNSA in the germline V gene. The CDR3 loop spans 14 amino acids.

This clonotype was seen only a few times. The chain recombines TRBV7-2 with TRBJ1-3; D is uncertain. Germline values: CDR1 SGHTA, CDR2 FQGNSA. V was trimmed by 5 bases and J by 0 bases, leaving 11 bases between them. This CDR3 comprises 15 residues. The CDR3 is CASSRDVYSGNTIYF. The CDR3 nucleotides are TGTGCCAGCAGCAGGGATGTCTACTCTGGAAACACCATATATTTT.

The chain is built from TRBV6-1 and TRBJ2-5; D gene uncertain. CDR1 and CDR2 from the germline V gene are MNHNS and SASEGT. The V and J ends lost 2 bases and 0 bases respectively, with 10 bases between them. The CDR3 contains 15 residues. Here the CDR3 reads CASSESYIHQETQYF. The CDR3 DNA follows: TGTGCCAGCAGTGAATCATATATTCACCAAGAGACCCAGTACTTC.

On this clonotype: The junction departs from germline at one end; a sequencing error may be responsible. Here the CDR3 reads CASSSGRVPTDTQYF. CDR3 sequence (DNA): TGTGCCAGCAGCTCGGGGCGGGTACCCACCGACACGCAGTATTTC. V usage is TRBV6-1 and J usage is TRBJ2-3; the D call may be TRBD1 or TRBD2 (5 bases each). The CDR3 consists of 15 residues. CDR1 and CDR2 from the germline V gene are MNHNS and SASEGT.

In the case of this clonotype: One end of the junction fails to match germline, which may point to a read error. The rearrangement uses TRBV7-2 and TRBJ2-4, with 8 bases matching TRBD1. Germline V gives CDR1 SGHTA, CDR2 FQGNSA. The CDR3 is 14 residues long. The CDR3 protein is CAGRGLGAKDIQYF. CDR3 in DNA: TGCGCCGGCAGGGGGCTGGGTGCCAAAGACATTCAGTACTTC.

This clonotype was seen a handful of times. The chain couples TRBV6-1 to TRBJ2-7; D is unresolved. Germline assignment: CDR1 MNHNS and CDR2 SASEGT. The CDR3 length is 14 residues. Trimming took 4 bases from V and 2 from J, leaving 12 bases between them. DNA of the CDR3: TGTGCCAGCAGTGTCCAGTGGCAGCCCTACGAGCAGTACTTC. Translating it yields CASSVQWQPYEQYF.

To note about this clonotype: Germline and junction disagree at one end, which may indicate a read error. CDR3 in DNA: TGTGCCAGCAGCCCTCCGGGACTAGATCTGTTC. Translation gives CASSPPGLDLF. The rearrangement joins TRBV5-8 to TRBJ2-5; 8 bases agree with TRBD2. The CDR3 covers 11 residues. CDR1 is SGHTS, CDR2 YDEGEE, per germline.

The chain carries TRBV10-2 and TRBJ1-5, with D uncertain. CDR3 length: 14 residues. V lost 4 bases and J 3 bases, leaving 10 bases between the germline ends. The germline CDR1 and CDR2 sequences are WSHSY and SAAADI. The CDR3 DNA follows: TGCGCCAGCAGTGCCTCGGATATCAATCAGCCCCAGCATTTT. Translating it yields CASSASDINQPQHF.

This rearrangement joins TRBV6-1 to TRBJ2-1, with 14 bases aligning to TRBD2. Matching the DNA end better, TRBJ2-7 makes the J call doubtful. The CDR3 totals 15 residues. The germline gives CDR1 MNHNS, CDR2 SASEGT. The CDR3: CASSPRTSGGYEQYV. The CDR3 nucleotides read TGTGCCAGCAGCCCTAGGACTAGCGGGGGGTACGAGCAGTACGTC.

V is TRBV6-1 and J is TRBJ2-4; 13 bases are a match to TRBD2. Unmatched junction bases numbered 24, after V lost 7 bases and J lost 12 bases. The CDR3 has 19 amino acids. Germline assignment: CDR1 MNHNS and CDR2 SASEGT. The DNA for the CDR3 is TGTGCCAGCACCTCCGCGGGACTAGCGGGGATAACTACCAAAGACACTCAGTACTTC. Protein product: CASTSAGLAGITTKDTQYF.

The rearrangement links TRBV10-1 to TRBJ2-5; tentatively, D is TRBD1 or TRBD2 (6 bases each). This CDR3 contains 14 residues. Germline-derived CDR1 and CDR2 are WNHNN and SYGVQD (reference sequence). The CDR3 DNA reads as TGCGCGGGGTACGGGGGCGGTGACCAAGACATCCAGTACTTC. Amino acid sequence: CAGYGGGDQDIQYF.

The chain employs TRBV28 and TRBJ2-5; the D gene could be TRBD1 or TRBD2 (5 bases each). The end of the DNA is better explained by TRBJ2-7, so the J call may be wrong. The germline CDR1 and CDR2 sequences are MDHEN and SYDVKM. The CDR3 has 12 amino acids. CDR3: CASRGEAYEQYF. The CDR3 nucleotides read TGTGCCAGCCGGGGCGAGGCCTACGAGCAGTACTTC.